This record concerns one T cell receptor (beta chain) sequence. Antigen: not known. Samples were taken at baseline and on day 1 of cycles 4 and 7. This record comes from a study of OX40 agonist ivuxolimab in advanced cancers. As for the study in general: In this trial design, patients received ivuxolimab intravenously at 0.01 to 10 mg/kg every 2 weeks.

Germline V gene data show CDR1 as SGHNT and CDR2 as YENEEA. The V end lost 5 bases, the J end lost 0 bases, and 11 bases lay between the germline ends. The CDR3 has 16 amino acids. Study-wide points: Also present in some nonresponders was a low level of normalized T-cell clonal expansion.

Produced via immunoSEQ multiplex PCR; TCRdb's table is partial and in-frame only. The profile shows more than 50,000 clones, approximately 75% of them singletons. The J gene is TRBJ2-6, the V gene TRBV11-3; D call uncertain. The source was CD4+ or CD8+ T cells sorted from blood, collected in a trial of the OX40 agonist ivuxolimab. The source is an adult with an advanced solid tumor such as melanoma, head and neck, liver or kidney cancer. This CDR3 reads CASSPRVASGANVLTF. CDR3 coding DNA: TGTGCCAGCAGCCCCCGAGTGGCCTCTGGGGCCAACGTCCTGACTTTC.